This is a list of T cell receptor beta chains from one sample in a study of cytomegalovirus exposure and HLA in healthy donors. Using immunoSEQ multiplex PCR, the repertoire was profiled, and TCRdb retains in-frame clones only, with some absent. The sample holds 190,000 or so clones; 75% to 85% are singletons and the top ten take about 0.7%. The sequencing sample was made of PBMCs. These receptor sequences come from a boy aged 10-17 years in good health and CMV-seronegative. Each CDR3 is given with its conserved first and last residue. The order of the fields is J gene, D gene, V gene, clone size, CDR3 protein, CDR3 DNA. The D gene is left open where the match is weak. Where a row states a size, it is once, few, many or the class of an expanded clone; other rows omit it.

J: TRBJ1-1
D: TRBD1
V: TRBV7-2
size: NA
CDR3: CASSSTGTLTEAFF
DNA: TGTGCCAGCAGCTCGACAGGGACGCTCACTGAAGCTTTCTTT

J: TRBJ2-3
D: TRBD1
V: TRBV6-5
size: once
CDR3: CASSYSGTGTDTQYF
DNA: TGTGCCAGCAGTTACTCAGGGACAGGCACAGATACGCAGTATTTT

J: TRBJ1-2
D: TRBD1
V: TRBV29-1
size: NA
CDR3: CSVTQGAWDGYTF
DNA: TGCAGCGTTACCCAGGGGGCTTGGGATGGCTACACCTTC

J: TRBJ1-1
D: TRBD1
V: TRBV6-1
size: once
CDR3: CASSEDRGRRNTEAFF
DNA: TGTGCCAGCAGTGAAGACAGGGGGAGACGGAACACTGAAGCTTTCTTT

J: TRBJ1-2
D: NA
V: TRBV30
size: NA
CDR3: CAWSPDGRGGYTF
DNA: TGTGCCTGGAGCCCCGACGGGAGGGGTGGCTACACCTTC

J: TRBJ1-2
D: NA
V: TRBV29-1
size: NA
CDR3: CSVVPGLSDYGYTF
DNA: TGCAGCGTTGTCCCGGGTCTGAGCGACTATGGCTACACCTTC

J: TRBJ2-5
D: TRBD1
V: TRBV5-1
size: NA
CDR3: CASTAGGDQETQYF
DNA: TGCGCCAGTACGGCAGGGGGAGATCAAGAGACCCAGTACTTC

J: TRBJ1-1
D: NA
V: TRBV5-6
size: NA
CDR3: CASSSYREGAGTEAFF
DNA: TGTGCCAGCAGCTCTTATCGGGAGGGAGCGGGCACTGAAGCTTTCTTT

J: TRBJ2-1
D: TRBD2
V: TRBV6-5
size: NA
CDR3: CASSYGRGAVGNEQFF
DNA: TGTGCCAGCAGTTACGGGAGGGGAGCCGTGGGGAATGAGCAGTTCTTC

J: TRBJ2-7
D: TRBD1
V: TRBV2
size: NA
CDR3: CASSERTGLSYEQYF
DNA: TGTGCCAGCAGCGAAAGGACAGGGCTCTCCTACGAGCAGTACTTC

J: TRBJ2-1
D: TRBD2
V: TRBV5-1
size: NA
CDR3: CASSLLGLAGVEQFF
DNA: TGCGCCAGCAGCTTGTTAGGCCTAGCGGGAGTAGAGCAGTTCTTC

J: TRBJ1-2
D: TRBD1
V: TRBV25-1
size: few
CDR3: CASASSGGQGYTF
DNA: TGTGCCAGCGCATCCTCAGGGGGGCAGGGCTACACCTTC

J: TRBJ2-1
D: NA
V: TRBV6-1
size: NA
CDR3: CASSFLEIDYNEQFF
DNA: TGTGCCAGCAGTTTTTTAGAGATTGACTACAATGAGCAGTTCTTC

J: TRBJ2-3
D: TRBD1
V: TRBV5-8
size: few
CDR3: CASSRGQGGRTQYF
DNA: TGTGCCAGCAGCCGGGGACAGGGGGGCCGTACGCAGTATTTT

J: TRBJ2-2
D: TRBD2
V: TRBV9
size: NA
CDR3: CASSAGLAPGELFF
DNA: TGTGCCAGCAGCGCGGGACTAGCGCCCGGGGAGCTGTTTTTT

J: TRBJ2-1
D: NA
V: TRBV5-6
size: NA
CDR3: CASSLYTYNEQFF
DNA: TGTGCCAGCAGCTTGTACACGTACAATGAGCAGTTCTTC

J: TRBJ1-2
D: TRBD1
V: TRBV7-9
size: NA
CDR3: CASSARGQGYGYTF
DNA: TGTGCCAGCAGCGCACGAGGACAGGGCTATGGCTACACCTTC

J: TRBJ2-2
D: NA
V: TRBV27
size: NA
CDR3: CASSSMTRTGELFF
DNA: TGTGCCAGCAGTTCGATGACGAGGACAGGGGAGCTGTTTTTT

J: TRBJ2-1
D: NA
V: TRBV4-1
size: once
CDR3: CASSQLYRGEQFF
DNA: TGCGCCAGCAGCCAATTGTATCGAGGTGAGCAGTTCTTC

J: TRBJ2-2
D: TRBD2
V: TRBV12-5
size: NA
CDR3: CASGLESAGLAGDPLTRELFF
DNA: TGTGCTAGTGGTTTGGAGTCCGCGGGACTAGCGGGGGACCCTCTCACCCGGGAGCTGTTTTTT

J: TRBJ1-1
D: NA
V: TRBV4-3
size: NA
CDR3: CASSREIQGEAFF
DNA: TGCGCCAGCAGCCGGGAGATACAGGGTGAAGCTTTCTTT

J: TRBJ1-6
D: NA
V: TRBV25-1
size: NA
CDR3: CASSEGPNRSYNSPLHF
DNA: TGTGCCAGCAGTGAAGGCCCCAACCGCTCCTATAATTCACCCCTCCACTTT

J: TRBJ2-5
D: TRBD2
V: TRBV6-5
size: NA
CDR3: CASSTSGRGETQYF
DNA: TGTGCCAGCAGTACTAGCGGGAGGGGGGAGACCCAGTACTTC

J: TRBJ1-1
D: NA
V: TRBV21-1
size: NA
CDR3: CASNRAGDSEAFF
DNA: TGTGCCAGCAACCGGGCAGGGGACAGTGAAGCTTTCTTT

J: TRBJ1-2
D: NA
V: TRBV6-5
size: NA
CDR3: CASSTGQHYGYTF
DNA: TGTGCCAGCAGTACCGGACAGCACTATGGCTACACCTTC

J: TRBJ1-5
D: TRBD1
V: TRBV6-5
size: NA
CDR3: CATRQGNSNQPQHF
DNA: TGTGCCACCCGACAGGGGAATAGCAATCAGCCCCAGCATTTT

J: TRBJ1-2
D: NA
V: TRBV7-6
size: NA
CDR3: CASSLAIGAVYGYTF
DNA: TGTGCCAGCAGCTTAGCGATTGGGGCAGTCTATGGCTACACCTTC

J: TRBJ1-2
D: TRBD1
V: TRBV11-3
size: NA
CDR3: CASSPTGLRYGYTF
DNA: TGTGCCAGCAGCCCGACAGGGTTGCGATATGGCTACACCTTC

J: TRBJ1-1
D: NA
V: TRBV10-3
size: NA
CDR3: CAIRGWTEGTEAFF
DNA: TGTGCCATCAGGGGTTGGACAGAGGGGACTGAAGCTTTCTTT